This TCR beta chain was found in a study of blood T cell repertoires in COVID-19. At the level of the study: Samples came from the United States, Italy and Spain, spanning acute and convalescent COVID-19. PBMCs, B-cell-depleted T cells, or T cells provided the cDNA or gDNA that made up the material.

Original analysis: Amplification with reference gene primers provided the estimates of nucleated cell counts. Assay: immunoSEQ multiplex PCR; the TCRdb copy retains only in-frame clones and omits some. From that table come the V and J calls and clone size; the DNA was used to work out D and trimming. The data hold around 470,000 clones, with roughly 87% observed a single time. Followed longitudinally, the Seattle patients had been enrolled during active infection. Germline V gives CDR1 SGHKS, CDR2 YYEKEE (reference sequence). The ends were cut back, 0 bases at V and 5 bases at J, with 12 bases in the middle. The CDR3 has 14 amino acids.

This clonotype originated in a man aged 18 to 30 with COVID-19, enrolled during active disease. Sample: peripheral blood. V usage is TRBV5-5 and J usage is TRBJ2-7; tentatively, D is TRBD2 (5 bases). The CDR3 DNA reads TGTGCCAGCAGCTTGGGAGGGAGCGGCGACGAGCAGTACTTC. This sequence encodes CASSLGGSGDEQYF.